The TCR beta chain under discussion was sequenced for a study of cytomegalovirus exposure and HLA in healthy donors. Study results and caveats: Cytomegalovirus-associated status was assigned to approximately 160 TCR beta chains. HLA allele associations emerged for under 20,000 TCR beta sequences in a later analysis, at 0.05 false discovery rate.

A multiplex PCR was run with 60 Vbeta primers and 13 Jbeta primers. The table came from immunoSEQ multiplex PCR; TCRdb's copy has only in-frame clones and leaves some out. This sample has approximately 130,000 clones, with about four fifths found just once. This clone turned up a few times. Antigen unknown. The clonotype was recovered from a male donor in good health and CMV-seronegative. The sequenced material came from PBMCs.

CDR3 nucleotides: TGTGCCAGCAGCTCGTGGACAGAATATGGCTACACCTTC. It encodes CASSSWTEYGYTF. The genes are TRBV7-9 and TRBJ1-2, with D perhaps TRBD1 (6 bases). The germline V gene has CDR1 SEHNR and CDR2 FQNEAQ (reference sequence). Trimming left V 4 bases short and J 5 bases short, with 11 bases between. CDR3 length: 13 residues.